Listed below are T cell receptor beta chains from one sample, sequenced in a study of shared clonotypes between healthy human individuals. Sequencing was performed with immunoSEQ multiplex PCR; in TCRdb, only in-frame clones are kept and a portion is missing. Here the sample spans fewer than 850,000 clones, 72% being singletons. The material sequenced was memory CD4+ T cells sorted from blood. The receptors derive from a woman in her twenties or thirties in good health. Both conserved end residues are part of each CDR3. The D gene is left open where the match is weak. Clone size, where shown, is once, few, many, or a class for clones that have expanded.

DNA	CDR3	V	D	size	J
TGCAGCGTTGCCGTGGGAGGGCACGAGCAGTACTTC	CSVAVGGHEQYF	TRBV29-1	TRBD2	NA	TRBJ2-7
TGCGCCAGCAGCTGGGGCCCCCGGACAGGTTACGGTGGGGCCAACGTCCTGACTTTC	CASSWGPRTGYGGANVLTF	TRBV5-1	TRBD1	NA	TRBJ2-6
TGTGCCAGCAGTCCCCCCAGGGGATACAACGAGCAGTACTTC	CASSPPRGYNEQYF	TRBV28	NA	once	TRBJ2-7
TGTGCCAGCAGTCCAGGCGGCGGGAAACCCTCTGGGGCCAACGTCCTGACTTTC	CASSPGGGKPSGANVLTF	TRBV7-9	NA	few	TRBJ2-6
TGTGCCAGCCGCTGGGGGAATGAAAAACTGTTTTTT	CASRWGNEKLFF	TRBV6-1	NA	NA	TRBJ1-4
TGCGCCAGCAGCTCGGGACAGGGGGCCGGGGAGCAGTACTTC	CASSSGQGAGEQYF	TRBV5-1	TRBD1	NA	TRBJ2-7
TGCGCCAGCAGTGAGTCTGGGTATGGCTACACCTTC	CASSESGYGYTF	TRBV10-2	NA	NA	TRBJ1-2
TGTGCCAGCAGAGAGGGACAGGGGGGCTATGGCTACACCTTC	CASREGQGGYGYTF	TRBV28	TRBD1	NA	TRBJ1-2
TGTGCCAGCAGCTTTATGTTGGGCCGATCCTCTGGAAACACCATATATTTT	CASSFMLGRSSGNTIYF	TRBV11-2	NA	NA	TRBJ1-3
TGTGCCAGTAGTACGAGGGACAGGGGACCTAACACTGAAGCTTTCTTT	CASSTRDRGPNTEAFF	TRBV19	TRBD1	NA	TRBJ1-1
TGTGCCAGTACCGGTAATGGGATCCATGGCTACACCTTC	CASTGNGIHGYTF	TRBV19	NA	NA	TRBJ1-2
TGTGCCAGCAGCGGCCTAGCGAGCTCCTACGAGCAGTACTTC	CASSGLASSYEQYF	TRBV5-5	NA	NA	TRBJ2-7
TGTGCCAGCAGTGAAGACCCCACAGGGGTCGAGACCCAGTACTTC	CASSEDPTGVETQYF	TRBV2	TRBD1	NA	TRBJ2-5
TGTGCCAGCAGCTTGGAGGGAGTCAGCAATCAGCCCCAGCATTTT	CASSLEGVSNQPQHF	TRBV7-2	NA	NA	TRBJ1-5
TGCGCCAGCAGCTCGGGACAGGGGTATGGCTACACCTTC	CASSSGQGYGYTF	TRBV5-1	TRBD1	NA	TRBJ1-2
TGCGCCAGCAGCTGGGCGGGAGCTTGGGAGCAGTACTTC	CASSWAGAWEQYF	TRBV5-1	TRBD2	NA	TRBJ2-7
TGTGCCAGCAGTTTCGCGGGGAGAGAGACCCAGTACTTC	CASSFAGRETQYF	TRBV6-6	NA	NA	TRBJ2-5
TGTGCCAGCAGTAGGGAGGGGATCTACGAGCAGTACTTC	CASSREGIYEQYF	TRBV2	TRBD2	NA	TRBJ2-7
TGTGCCAGCAGCTCCAGTAGCGGGATTTCCTACGAGCAGTACTTC	CASSSSSGISYEQYF	TRBV11-1	TRBD2	NA	TRBJ2-7
TGTGCCATCAGCGCCGGGACAGGGAACTCTGGAAACACCATATATTTT	CAISAGTGNSGNTIYF	TRBV10-3	TRBD1	NA	TRBJ1-3
TGTGCCTGGAGTAGACAGGGCGAGCAGTACTTC	CAWSRQGEQYF	TRBV30	TRBD1	NA	TRBJ2-7
TGTGCCAGCAATTTCGACAGGGCAAGGCAGCCCCAGCATTTT	CASNFDRARQPQHF	TRBV6-5	TRBD1	NA	TRBJ1-5
TGTGCCAGCAGTTTACTGAGTACAGGGGGTGGAAACATTCAGTACTTC	CASSLLSTGGGNIQYF	TRBV27	TRBD1	NA	TRBJ2-4
TGCAGCGTTGAAATCCAGGCAAAGACCCAGTACTTC	CSVEIQAKTQYF	TRBV29-1	NA	once	TRBJ2-5
TGTGCCAGCAGCCTAGTTCTGTACACTGAAGCTTTCTTT	CASSLVLYTEAFF	TRBV7-8	NA	NA	TRBJ1-1
TGTGCCAGCAGTACATCCCGTGATCAGCCCCAGCATTTT	CASSTSRDQPQHF	TRBV27	NA	few	TRBJ1-5
TGTGCCAGCAGTGGGCGTAACTATGGCTACACCTTC	CASSGRNYGYTF	TRBV2	NA	few	TRBJ1-2
TGTGCCAGCAGCTTAGCGCTACAGGGCGATTTACTCTACGAGCAGTACTTC	CASSLALQGDLLYEQYF	TRBV7-9	NA	few	TRBJ2-7
TGCGCCAGCAGAGTGACTAGCGGGAGGGTCGGTACGCAGTATTTT	CASRVTSGRVGTQYF	TRBV5-1	TRBD2	NA	TRBJ2-3
TGTGCTAGTGGTACGGGACTAGGGACTGGGGCCGAGCAGTACTTC	CASGTGLGTGAEQYF	TRBV12-5	TRBD2	NA	TRBJ2-7
TGTGCCAGCAGAGGCAGGGAGGCCATCTCCTACGAGCAGTACTTC	CASRGREAISYEQYF	TRBV27	NA	NA	TRBJ2-7
TGTGCCAGCAGTGTACAGGGAGGGGATACTGAAGCTTTCTTT	CASSVQGGDTEAFF	TRBV2	NA	NA	TRBJ1-1
TGCAGTGCTGGCAGGGGGGGAGAGCAGTACTTC	CSAGRGGEQYF	TRBV20-1	NA	NA	TRBJ2-7